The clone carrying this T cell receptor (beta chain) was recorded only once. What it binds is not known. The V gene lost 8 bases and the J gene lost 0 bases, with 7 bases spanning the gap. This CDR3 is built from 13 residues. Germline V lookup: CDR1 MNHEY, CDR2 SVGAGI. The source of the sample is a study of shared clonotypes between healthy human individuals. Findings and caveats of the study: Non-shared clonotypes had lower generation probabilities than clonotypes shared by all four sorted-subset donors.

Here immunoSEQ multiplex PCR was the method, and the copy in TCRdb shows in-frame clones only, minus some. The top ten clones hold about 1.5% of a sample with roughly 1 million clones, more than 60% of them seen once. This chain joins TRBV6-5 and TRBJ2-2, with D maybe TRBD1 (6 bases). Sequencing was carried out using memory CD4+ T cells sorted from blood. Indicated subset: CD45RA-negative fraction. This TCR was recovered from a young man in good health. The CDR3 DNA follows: TGTGCCAGCGGGACAACGAACACCGGGGAGCTGTTTTTT. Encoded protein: CASGTTNTGELFF.